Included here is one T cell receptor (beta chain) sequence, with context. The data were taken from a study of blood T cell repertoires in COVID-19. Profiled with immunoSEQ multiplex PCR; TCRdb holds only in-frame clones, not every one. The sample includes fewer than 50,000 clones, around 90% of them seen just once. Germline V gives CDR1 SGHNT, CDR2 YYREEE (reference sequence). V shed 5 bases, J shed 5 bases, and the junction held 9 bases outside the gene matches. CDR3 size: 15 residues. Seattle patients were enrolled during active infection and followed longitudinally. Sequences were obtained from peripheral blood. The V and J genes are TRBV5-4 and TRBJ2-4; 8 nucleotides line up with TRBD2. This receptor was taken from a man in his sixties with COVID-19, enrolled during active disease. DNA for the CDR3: TGTGCCAGCAGTCCAATGCGGGGGGTGGAAAACATTCAGTACTTC. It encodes CASSPMRGVENIQYF.